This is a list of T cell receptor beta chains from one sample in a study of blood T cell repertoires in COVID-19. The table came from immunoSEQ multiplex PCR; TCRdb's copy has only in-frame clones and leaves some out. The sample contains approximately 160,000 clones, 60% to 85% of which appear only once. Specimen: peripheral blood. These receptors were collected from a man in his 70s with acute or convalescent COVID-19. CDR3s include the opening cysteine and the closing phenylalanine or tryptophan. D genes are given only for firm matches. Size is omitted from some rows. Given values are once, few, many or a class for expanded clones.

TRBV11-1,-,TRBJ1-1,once,CASSQGQSGNTEAFF,TGTGCCAGCAGCCAAGGACAGTCTGGAAACACTGAAGCTTTCTTT
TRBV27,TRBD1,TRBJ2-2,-,CASSLSVGTGSLTGELFF,TGTGCCAGCAGTTTGTCGGTCGGGACAGGGTCGCTTACCGGGGAGCTGTTTTTT
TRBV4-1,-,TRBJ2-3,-,CASSQDELGGAPTDTQYF,TGCGCCAGCAGCCAAGATGAGTTAGGGGGAGCTCCCACAGATACGCAGTATTTT
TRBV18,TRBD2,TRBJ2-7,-,CASSPQSWTSGRDEQYF,TGTGCCAGCTCACCACAATCCTGGACTAGCGGGAGGGACGAGCAGTACTTC
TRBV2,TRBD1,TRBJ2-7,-,CASRLTGAAYEQYF,TGTGCCAGCAGGCTGACAGGGGCGGCCTACGAGCAGTACTTC
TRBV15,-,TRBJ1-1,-,CATTPAGETEAFF,TGTGCCACTACCCCGGCAGGGGAGACTGAAGCTTTCTTT
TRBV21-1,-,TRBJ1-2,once,CASSKEAGPSSTF,TGTGCCAGCAGCAAAGAGGCAGGGCCCTCTTCCACCTTC
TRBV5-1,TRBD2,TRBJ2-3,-,CASSPYGGSTDTQYF,TGCGCCAGCAGCCCGTACGGGGGGAGCACAGATACGCAGTATTTT
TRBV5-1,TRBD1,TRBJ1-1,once,CASSLGGAISEAFF,TGCGCCAGCAGCTTAGGGGGCGCTATATCTGAAGCTTTCTTT
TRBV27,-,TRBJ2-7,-,CASSPTGSGEQYF,TGTGCCAGCAGTCCCACAGGGTCAGGCGAGCAGTACTTC
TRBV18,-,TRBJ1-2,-,CASSPEGNYGYTF,TGTGCCAGCTCACCAGAGGGTAACTATGGCTACACCTTC
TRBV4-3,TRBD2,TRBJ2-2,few,CASSQRRGSNTGELFF,TGCGCCAGCAGCCAACGGCGGGGGTCCAACACCGGGGAGCTGTTTTTT
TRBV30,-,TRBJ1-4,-,CAWGATNEKLFF,TGTGCCTGGGGGGCAACCAATGAAAAACTGTTTTTT
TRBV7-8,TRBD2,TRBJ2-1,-,CASGRGAGSSYNEQFF,TGTGCCAGCGGGCGTGGAGCGGGGAGCTCCTACAATGAGCAGTTCTTC
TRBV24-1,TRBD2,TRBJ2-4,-,CATSDSGLAGGDIQYF,TGTGCCACCAGTGATTCGGGACTAGCGGGAGGGGACATTCAGTACTTC
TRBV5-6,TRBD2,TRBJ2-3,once,CASSFTVLAESTDTQYF,TGTGCCAGCAGCTTTACGGTGCTAGCGGAAAGCACAGATACGCAGTATTTT
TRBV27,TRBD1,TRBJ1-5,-,CASSKGQGGQPQHF,TGTGCCAGCAGTAAGGGACAGGGGGGTCAGCCCCAGCATTTT
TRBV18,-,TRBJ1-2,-,CASSPSAGTHYGYTF,TGTGCCAGCTCACCCAGCGCAGGGACACACTATGGCTACACCTTC
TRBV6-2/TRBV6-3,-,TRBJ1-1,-,CASSYSRGQGMNTEAFF,TGTGCCAGCAGTTACTCGAGGGGACAAGGGATGAACACTGAAGCTTTCTTT
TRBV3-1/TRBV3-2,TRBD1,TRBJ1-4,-,CASRGDRDELTTNEKLFF,TGTGCCAGCCGAGGGGACAGGGACGAACTAACAACTAATGAAAAACTGTTTTTT
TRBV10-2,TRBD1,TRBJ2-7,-,CASSNTGGPGHEQYF,TGCGCCAGCAGTAATACAGGGGGGCCGGGGCACGAGCAGTACTTC
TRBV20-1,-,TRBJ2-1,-,CSARDREQFF,TGCAGTGCTAGAGACCGTGAGCAGTTCTTC
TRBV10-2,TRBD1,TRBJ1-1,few,CASSRGDTEAFF,TGCGCCAGTTCCAGGGGGGACACTGAAGCTTTCTTT
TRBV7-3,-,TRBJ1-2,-,CASSAHDGDGYTF,TGTGCCAGCAGCGCCCACGACGGGGATGGCTACACCTTC
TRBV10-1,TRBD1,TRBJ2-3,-,CASRFEGQGGTDTQYF,TGCGCCAGCCGTTTCGAAGGACAGGGAGGAACAGATACGCAGTATTTT
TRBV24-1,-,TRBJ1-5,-,CATSDQSNQPQHF,TGTGCCACCAGTGACCAGAGCAATCAGCCCCAGCATTTT
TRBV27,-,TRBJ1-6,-,CASSTGSHYSPLHF,TGTGCCAGCAGCACAGGGAGTCACTATTCACCCCTCCACTTT
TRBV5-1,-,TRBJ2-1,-,CASSLARGTYNEQFF,TGCGCCAGCAGCTTGGCTAGGGGAACTTACAATGAGCAGTTCTTC
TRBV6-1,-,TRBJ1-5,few,CASSEATGSNQPQHF,TGTGCCAGCAGTGAAGCTACAGGGAGCAATCAGCCCCAGCATTTT
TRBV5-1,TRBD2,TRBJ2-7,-,CASSLGAGGPGEQYF,TGCGCCAGCAGCTTGGGAGCGGGGGGCCCGGGCGAGCAGTACTTC
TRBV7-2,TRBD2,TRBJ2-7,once,CASSLTSGGTYEQYF,TGTGCCAGCAGCTTAACTAGCGGGGGGACCTACGAGCAGTACTTC